The clone carrying this TCR beta chain is categorized as medium-sized. This entry comes from a study of patients and donors after allogeneic stem cell transplantation. TCRdb redid the calling of the RT-PCR reads with MiXCR, one entry per CDR3 protein. The sample shows 15,000 to 20,000 distinct CDR3 sequences, 27% of them seen only once. In germline, CDR1 is SGHTA, CDR2 FQGNSA. There are 15 residues in the CDR3. V trimming: 1 base; J trimming: 6 bases; junction bases outside the gene matches: 6. Sequencing used blood, either unsorted or a sorted T cell fraction (not recorded which). This receptor was taken from a human donor who was either an allogeneic HSCT recipient or a stem cell or donor lymphocyte infusion donor (not recorded which). It is not recorded whose cells these are; they may come from a transplant donor. The V call is TRBV7-2, the J call TRBJ1-5; 7 bases line up with TRBD1. CDR3 DNA sequence: TGTGCCAGCAGCTTAGGGCAGGGGGTTGGTCAGCCCCAGCATTTT. Protein sequence: CASSLGQGVGQPQHF. The entire variable domain, with the rest obtained from reference TRBV7-2 and TRBJ1-5, is as follows: GAGVSQSPSNKVTEKGKDVELRCDPISGHTALYWYRQSLGQGLEFLIYFQGNSAPDKSGLPSDRFSAERTGGSVSTLTIQRTQQEDSAVYLCASSLGQGVGQPQHFGDGTRLSIL.